The 9 T cell receptor beta chains in this list originate from one sample, sequenced in a study of T-cell reconstitution after alpha-beta-depleted transplantation in children. Broader study findings: One year post-transplant, T-cell counts and diversity were largely derived from T cells produced anew.

Their specific antigens are unknown. As it was prepared, the TCRbeta library received unique molecular identifiers. Each CDR3 protein is one row after TCRdb ran MiXCR on the PCR reads. Counted here are around 270,000 distinct CDR3 sequences, less than 9.5% occurring once; the ten biggest clones make up approximately 9.1%. Sequencing was performed on peripheral blood, taken 360 days after TCRalphabeta/CD19-depleted stem cell transplant. These receptor sequences come from a female patient between 2 and 15 years old who had a stem cell transplant for Fanconi anemia, so the T cells may come from the graft donor.

In this sample, this clonotype turned up many times. The chain joins TRBV5-1 to TRBJ2-1; D is possibly TRBD2 (6 bases). The CDR3 extends over 12 amino acids. CDR1 and CDR2 (germline): SGHRS, YFSETQ. Trimming shortened V by 4 bases and J by 10 bases, and 12 bases separated the two germline ends. Here the CDR3 DNA reads TGCGCCAGCAGCCTAGGAGGGACCGAGCAGTTCTTC. Translated, it gives CASSLGGTEQFF.

This clonotype was counted at least ten times. The J gene is TRBJ2-2, the V gene TRBV7-3; TRBD1 might be the D (6 bases). The CDR3 covers 16 residues. Trimming left V 2 bases short and J 3 bases short, with 13 bases between. Looked up from germline, CDR1 is SGHTA and CDR2 is FQGTGA. The CDR3 loop is CASSLPTGQDTGELFF. The CDR3 DNA is TGTGCCAGCAGCTTACCCACGGGACAAGACACCGGGGAGCTGTTTTTT.

This clonotype was observed many times. This chain uses TRBV6-2 or TRBV6-3 with TRBJ2-1; 7 bases map to TRBD1. Losses at the gene ends were 5 bases for V and 2 bases for J; bases not matched to a gene: 9. CDR3 length: 16 amino acids. Germline-derived CDR1 and CDR2 are MNHEY and SVGEGT. CDR3 nucleotide sequence: TGTGCCAGCAGTGGTTTTCAGGGGGTGACCTACAATGAGCAGTTCTTC. The encoded protein is CASSGFQGVTYNEQFF.

In its sample, this clonotype was seen many times. The genes are TRBV11-1 and TRBJ1-1, with no clear D. Germline V gene sequence: CDR1 SGHAT, CDR2 FQDESV (reference sequence). There are 12 residues in the CDR3. V was cut by 3 bases and J by 3 bases, with 5 bases left in between. Written as DNA, the CDR3 is TGTGCCAGCAGCTTCGAGCACACTGAAGCTTTCTTT. Translation: CASSFEHTEAFF.

This clonotype was detected many times. V gene TRBV10-1 combines with J gene TRBJ2-2, with a weak D call TRBD2 (5 bases). This CDR3 contains 14 residues. The ends were cut back, 5 bases at V and 5 bases at J, with 12 bases in the middle. The germline V gene encodes CDR1 WNHNN and CDR2 SYGVQD (reference sequence). The CDR3 DNA follows: TGCGCCAGCAGTCGTACTAGATGGACCGGGGAGCTGTTTTTT. It yields the protein CASSRTRWTGELFF.

This rearrangement joins TRBV7-6 to TRBJ2-1; 7 bases map to TRBD2. The CDR3 loop spans 16 amino acids. Germline-derived CDR1 and CDR2 are SGHVS and FNYEAQ. V was pared by 0 bases and J by 7 bases, with 9 bases of the junction left unmatched. The DNA for the CDR3 is TGTGCCAGCAGCTTAGCGGGGAAACTAGCGTGGAATGAGCAGTTCTTC. Its protein is CASSLAGKLAWNEQFF.

In its sample, this clonotype was seen many times. The rearrangement joins TRBV4-2 to TRBJ1-2; 7 nucleotides align to TRBD1. The CDR3 length is 17 residues. The V gene end was trimmed by 1 base and the J gene end by 5 bases; junction bases not matched to a gene: 13. Per the germline V gene, CDR1 is LGHNA and CDR2 is YNFKEQ. CDR3 protein: CASSQAPLTGNGYGYTF. The CDR3 nucleotides are TGTGCCAGCAGCCAAGCACCCTTGACAGGGAATGGGTATGGCTACACCTTC.

This clonotype was seen repeatedly, ten times or more. The chain links TRBV10-3 to TRBJ2-1; D perhaps matches TRBD2 (5 bases). V lost 8 bases to trimming and J lost 7 bases, with 21 bases between them. The CDR3 extends over 15 amino acids. CDR1 is ENHRY and CDR2 is SYGVKD in the germline V gene. CDR3 in DNA: TGTGCCATCGCCCTTCAAGCAGGATCGGGGAATGAGCAGTTCTTC. The encoded protein is CAIALQAGSGNEQFF.

This clonotype appeared a few times. The rearrangement uses TRBV15 and TRBJ1-6; D is unclear. The CDR3 sequence is 11 residues long. V was pared by 6 bases and J by 12 bases, with 9 bases between. Germline V gene sequence: CDR1 LNHNV, CDR2 YYDKDF (reference sequence). Here the CDR3 reads CATSSEGPLHF. DNA for the CDR3: TGTGCCACCAGTTCGGAGGGACCCCTCCACTTT.